The 15 T cell receptor beta chains presented below share a single source sample, sequenced in a study of blood T cell repertoires in COVID-19. The table came from immunoSEQ multiplex PCR; TCRdb's copy has only in-frame clones and leaves some out. This sample has 200,000 to 300,000 clones, with roughly 76% found just once. The sequencing input was peripheral blood. These receptors originate from a woman older than 75 with COVID-19, enrolled during active disease.

This chain joins TRBV9 and TRBJ1-1; D is ambiguous. The CDR3 spans 14 residues. Germline V gene data show CDR1 as SGDLS and CDR2 as YYNGEE. V was trimmed by 0 bases and J by 1 base, leaving 7 bases between them. CDR3 protein: CASSVGRRNTEAFF. The CDR3 DNA is TGTGCCAGCAGCGTAGGCAGGCGGAACACTGAAGCTTTCTTT.

The chain links TRBV28 to TRBJ1-2, with a tentative D call TRBD1 (6 bases). Germline V gene lookup returns CDR1 MDHEN and CDR2 SYDVKM. The V gene lost 4 bases and the J gene lost 5 bases, with 14 bases spanning the gap. CDR3 length: 14 residues. This CDR3 reads CASSSPGGGYGYTF. CDR3 bases: TGTGCCAGCAGTTCCCCGGGAGGGGGGTATGGCTACACCTTC.

The V and J genes are TRBV3-1 (or the pseudogene TRBV3-2) and TRBJ2-5, with D tentatively TRBD2 (5 bases). The V end lost 6 bases, the J end lost 5 bases, and 10 bases lay between the germline ends. The CDR3 has 12 residues. The germline gives CDR1 LGHDT, CDR2 YNNKEL (reference sequence). In DNA, the CDR3 is TGTGCCAGCAGACAGAGAGGGGAGACCCAGTACTTC. Protein sequence: CASRQRGETQYF.

This clone has a single count. This chain links TRBV6-5 with TRBJ1-5; no firm D call. The CDR3 covers 12 residues. V was trimmed by 5 bases and J by 0 bases, leaving 2 bases between them. The germline V gene encodes CDR1 MNHEY and CDR2 SVGAGI. The CDR3 DNA sequence: TGTGCCAGCAGTCATAGCAATCAGCCCCAGCATTTT. The encoded protein is CASSHSNQPQHF.

CDR3 sequence (DNA): TGTGCCAGCAGCAGACAGGGAGGAAACACCATATATTTT. This codes for CASSRQGGNTIYF. The chain joins TRBV3-1 (or the pseudogene TRBV3-2) to TRBJ1-3, with 7 bases aligning to TRBD1. Germline V gene data show CDR1 as LGHDT and CDR2 as YNNKEL (reference sequence). CDR3 length: 13 amino acids. Trimming took 5 bases from V and 4 from J; bases not matched to a gene: 2.

The rearrangement uses TRBV7-3 and TRBJ2-1, with 9 bases that match TRBD2. This CDR3 is built from 17 residues. Germline V lookup: CDR1 SGHTA, CDR2 FQGTGA. Trimming at V came to 5 bases and at J to 3 bases, leaving 11 bases not matched to a gene. CDR3 loop: CASSNTEGLAFYNEQFF. The CDR3, as DNA: TGTGCCAGCAGCAATACAGAGGGACTAGCCTTCTACAATGAGCAGTTCTTC.

Ten or more counts support this clone. The chain couples TRBV27 to TRBJ2-7; weak D call: TRBD1 (6 bases). Trimming shortened V by 6 bases and J by 7 bases, and 28 bases separated the two germline ends. CDR1 and CDR2 from the germline V gene are MNHEY and SMNVEV (reference sequence). The CDR3 contains 17 residues. Here the CDR3 DNA reads TGTGCCAGCAGCCGGTATACCCAGACAGGCTACTTGGGGGAGCAGTACTTC. It translates to CASSRYTQTGYLGEQYF.

The CDR3 coding sequence is TGTGCCAGCAGCCGACAGGTCAACACTGAAGCTTTCTTT. Its translation: CASSRQVNTEAFF. The chain combines TRBV7-3 with TRBJ1-1, with a tentative D call TRBD1 (6 bases). Germline lookup yields CDR1 SGHTA and CDR2 FQGTGA. Trimming cost V 5 bases and J 2 bases, with 9 bases left between them. The CDR3 is made up of 13 amino acids.

The chain recombines TRBV6-5 with TRBJ1-1; D is uncertain. CDR3 size: 14 residues. Germline lookup yields CDR1 MNHEY and CDR2 SVGAGI. Between the trimmed V and J ends, which lost 7 bases and 11 bases, there was a span of 23 bases. The CDR3 region has the DNA TGTGCCAGCAATAGACGCGGGTCCCCCATGGAGGCTTTCTTT. Translation: CASNRRGSPMEAFF.

The chain couples TRBV27 to TRBJ1-2; 7 positions match TRBD1. Germline V gives CDR1 MNHEY, CDR2 SMNVEV (reference sequence). V shed 4 bases, J shed 4 bases, and the junction held 6 bases outside the gene matches. The CDR3 sequence is 14 residues long. The CDR3 bases are TGTGCCAGCAGTTCGTCTAGGGGGCTCTATGGCTACACCTTC. Translating gives CASSSSRGLYGYTF.

This clone was detected only a few times. V usage is TRBV4-1 and J usage is TRBJ1-2, with 12 nucleotides matching TRBD1. The length of the CDR3 is 16 residues. The V gene's germline CDR1 is MGHRA and CDR2 YSYEKL. V lost 0 bases to trimming and J lost 4 bases; unmatched junction nucleotides: 3. CDR3 sequence (DNA): TGCGCCAGCAGCCAAGATTGGGGACAGGGGGCCTATGGCTACACCTTC. Translating gives CASSQDWGQGAYGYTF.

V usage is TRBV10-1 and J usage is TRBJ2-7; no definite D call. The ends were cut back, 2 bases at V and 0 bases at J, with 5 bases in the middle. CDR1 and CDR2 from the germline V gene are WNHNN and SYGVQD (reference sequence). The CDR3 runs 13 residues. For the CDR3, the DNA is TGCGCCAGCAGTGAGGCCAGCTCCTACGAGCAGTACTTC. Residues: CASSEASSYEQYF.

This sequence joins TRBV7-9 and TRBJ2-1; 12 bases align to TRBD2. V lost 5 bases and J lost 10; bases outside the gene matches: 9. Germline CDR1 reads SEHNR; CDR2 reads FQNEAQ (reference sequence). The CDR3 contains 15 residues. CDR3 DNA sequence: TGTGCCAGCAGCACCTCTACTAGCGGGAGGCGAGAGCAGTTCTTC. It codes for CASSTSTSGRREQFF.

A single count supports this clone. This sequence joins TRBV7-2 and TRBJ1-2; 7 nucleotides agree with TRBD1. This CDR3 comprises 13 residues. Germline CDR1 and CDR2: SGHTA and FQGNSA. J gave up 5 bases and V 6 bases, and 6 bases lay outside the gene matches. CDR3 nucleotide sequence: TGTGCCAGCAGTGTCTCAGGGGGGTATGGCTACACCTTC. It codes for CASSVSGGYGYTF. Using reference TRBV7-2 and TRBJ1-2 for the parts outside the CDR3, the full variable domain is GAGVSQSPSNKVTEKGKDVELRCDPISGHTALYWYRQSLGQGLEFLIYFQGNSAPDKSGLPSDRFSAERTGGSVSTLTIQRTQQEDSAVYLCASSVSGGYGYTFGSGTRLTVV.

The chain links TRBV7-9 to TRBJ1-1; no clear D gene. V was shortened by 2 bases and J by 6 bases, with 10 bases between the two germline ends. Germline CDR1 reads SEHNR; CDR2 reads FQNEAQ (reference sequence). CDR3 length: 13 amino acids. CDR3 region: CASSLSGAAEAFF. As DNA, the CDR3 is TGTGCCAGCAGCTTATCCGGTGCGGCTGAAGCTTTCTTT.